This TCR beta chain is drawn from a study of a mutant IDH1 vaccine in newly diagnosed glioma. The time point: week 47, end of study. Doses of 300 ug of mutant IDH1 20-mer peptide were given with topical imiquimod. In germline, CDR1 is SGHRS, CDR2 YFSETQ. Losses at the gene ends were 4 bases for V and 4 bases for J; bases not matched to a gene: 4. CDR3 length: 14 amino acids. On this clone itself: Its antigen remains unknown.

Sequencing used immunoSEQ multiplex PCR; TCRdb keeps in-frame clones, though not all of them. The table has tens of thousands of clones, roughly 80% seen once. The sequence was obtained from a woman aged 50 to 60 with glioma. The chain combines TRBV5-1 with TRBJ2-7, with 11 bases that match TRBD1. The starting material was PBMCs, obtained from a glioma patient whose treatment included an IDH1 peptide vaccine. In DNA form, the CDR3 reads TGCGCCAGCAGCCGGACAGGGGGCGATTACGAGCAGTACTTC. This gives the protein CASSRTGGDYEQYF.